This T cell receptor beta chain was sequenced for a study of blood T cells in healthy people across ages. Germline V lookup: CDR1 MGHDK, CDR2 SYGVNS. J gave up 0 bases and V 5 bases, and 20 bases lay outside the gene matches. This CDR3 has 21 amino acids. Findings and limits, study-wide: Estimated diversity that came from one million T cells was considered an underestimate.

For the second PCR, which ran for roughly 7 to 11 cycles, a sample-barcoded 5' primer and a J-beta primer mix were used. Each CDR3 protein gets one entry after TCRdb re-called the 5' RACE reads with MiXCR. This table has roughly 680,000 distinct CDR3 sequences, 52% appearing once. Comment on this clonotype: The antigen is not known.

Input material: blood. V is TRBV25-1 and J is TRBJ2-2; 8 positions match TRBD2. The clonotype originates from a woman aged 80 or older in good health. The CDR3 DNA sequence: TGTGCCAGCAGTCTAATCGGGGGGGGCTACTCTTCGTGGGCGAACACCGGGGAGCTGTTTTTT. Translating gives CASSLIGGGYSSWANTGELFF. The entire variable domain, with the rest obtained from reference TRBV25-1 and TRBJ2-2, is as follows: EADIYQTPRYLVIGTGKKITLECSQTMGHDKMYWYQQDPGMELHLIHYSYGVNSTEKGDLSSESTVSRIRTEHFPLTLESARPSHTSQYLCASSLIGGGYSSWANTGELFFGEGSRLTVL.